The TCR beta chain described here comes from a study of OX40 agonist ivuxolimab in advanced cancers. The CDR3 runs 15 residues. J lost 0 bases, V lost 6 bases, and 4 bases had no gene match. Looked up from germline, CDR1 is SGHVS and CDR2 is FQNEAQ. Method: immunoSEQ multiplex PCR; TCRdb's copy keeps in-frame clones and lacks some. The sample consists of approximately 25,000 clones, 80% to 90% of them appearing once. The chain is built from TRBV7-8 and TRBJ2-5; 10 positions agree with TRBD2. This receptor was identified in an adult with an advanced solid tumor such as melanoma, head and neck, liver or kidney cancer. The starting material was CD4+ or CD8+ T cells sorted from blood, obtained in a trial of the OX40 agonist ivuxolimab. The CDR3 loop reads CASRSLAGDQETQYF. CDR3 sequence (DNA): TGTGCCAGCAGAAGCCTAGCGGGAGACCAAGAGACCCAGTACTTC.